This T cell receptor beta chain was identified in a study of T cell repertoires in cytomegalovirus infection (dated by TCRdb to the late 2010s). At the level of the whole study: Because public TCR beta signatures pointed to carriage of CMV infection together with the matching HLA type, the HLA type of each donor mattered for the analysis. Study-level results and caveats: In the ex vivo response, HLA-C-restricted CMV-specific TCR beta clonotypes were dominant, and in two of eight donors the single most frequent clonotype came from this HLA-C-restricted group. In both this cohort and an independent roughly 350-donor cohort, the cumulative frequency of public TCR beta family members distinguished carriers of CMV infection plus the relevant HLA type.

Taken from cysteine to phenylalanine, the CDR3 has 15 residues. Only the CDR3 part of the read is kept: 45 bases, read in frame from the first base. V loses 3 bases at its end and J loses 8 bases; junction bases beyond the gene matches: 10. Per the germline V gene, SGHTA is the CDR1 and FQGTGA is the CDR2. The reads were generated on an Illumina HiSeq 1500. The public reads were quality trimmed at Q25 with fastp and then assembled into clones with MiXCR by TCRdb, keeping productive beta chains. Identical CDR3 proteins give one entry, which carries the most common genes and DNA. This sample gives over 150,000 distinct CDR3 sequences in total; about 20% of them show up just once. Approximately 3% of the sample is taken by the ten largest. This clonotype was recorded at least ten times. Its specific antigen is unknown. It has no much larger one-base neighbor in the sample; base qualities were not kept.

Sequencing used PBMCs. The chain uses TRBV7-3 and TRBJ2-1; TRBD1 fits 7 bases in the junction. The origin of this receptor is a human donor in good health (CMV status not recorded). Some clones in this sample may be carry-over from other donors' samples. The nucleotide sequence is given as TGTGCCAGCAGCTTTAGGGGGCTTACCTCCGATGAGCAGTTCTTC. Its protein reads: CASSFRGLTSDEQFF.